Listed below are T cell receptor beta chains from one sample, sequenced in a study of radiotherapy plus CTLA-4 blockade in lung cancer. The data were produced by immunoSEQ multiplex PCR, yet TCRdb's version contains in-frame clones alone and is incomplete. The sample consists of around 82,000 clones, 84% of them appearing once. Sequences were derived from peripheral blood, sampled from a patient treated with radiotherapy plus ipilimumab. These receptors originate from a human donor with non-small cell lung cancer who had stable disease on radiotherapy plus ipilimumab. CDR3s include the opening cysteine and the closing phenylalanine or tryptophan. The D gene is left open where the match is weak. Expanded clones get a size class; other rows say once, few or many, or leave the size out.

.,few,TRBJ2-5,TRBV5-4,CASSYTGRETQYF,TGTGCCAGCAGCTATACAGGGAGAGAGACCCAGTACTTC
TRBD1,.,TRBJ2-7,TRBV11-3,CASSSGGATYEQYF,TGTGCCAGCAGCTCAGGGGGTGCCACCTACGAGCAGTACTTC
TRBD1,.,TRBJ2-5,TRBV18,CASASGQGKATQYF,TGTGCCAGCGCCTCTGGACAGGGAAAGGCGACCCAGTACTTC
.,.,TRBJ2-7,TRBV5-1,CASSLGTPTYEQYF,TGCGCCAGCAGCTTGGGTACTCCGACCTACGAGCAGTACTTC
.,.,TRBJ1-2,TRBV18,CASSRTPQGANNYGYTF,TGTGCCAGCTCCCGTACCCCTCAGGGCGCGAATAACTATGGCTACACCTTC
.,once,TRBJ2-1,TRBV7-9,CASSLTSWDEQFF,TGTGCCAGCAGCTTAACGAGTTGGGATGAGCAGTTCTTC
.,once,TRBJ2-7,TRBV6-1,CASSEGGPYEQYF,TGTGCCAGCAGCGAAGGGGGGCCCTACGAGCAGTACTTC
TRBD1,.,TRBJ2-3,TRBV18,CASSPRDRVSNTQYF,TGTGCCAGCTCACCCCGGGACAGGGTATCGAATACGCAGTATTTT
TRBD1,.,TRBJ2-3,TRBV5-6,CASRTGAITDTQYF,TGTGCCAGCAGGACAGGGGCAATCACAGATACGCAGTATTTT
TRBD2,.,TRBJ2-3,TRBV9,CASSVGTSGADTQYF,TGTGCCAGCAGCGTTGGGACTAGCGGGGCAGATACGCAGTATTTT
.,.,TRBJ1-2,TRBV6-1,CASSEAPRVRGYTF,TGTGCCAGCAGTGAGGCACCCAGGGTGCGGGGCTACACCTTC
TRBD1,.,TRBJ1-1,TRBV29-1,CSVGGTGFTEAFF,TGCAGCGTTGGGGGGACAGGGTTCACTGAAGCTTTCTTT
TRBD2,.,TRBJ2-3,TRBV25-1,CASSPGLAGLTDAQYF,TGTGCCAGCAGTCCGGGACTAGCGGGCCTCACAGATGCGCAGTATTTT
TRBD1,once,TRBJ1-6,TRBV5-1,CASSLEQGASSPLHF,TGCGCCAGCAGCCTGGAGCAGGGGGCAAGTTCACCCCTCCACTTT
.,.,TRBJ1-2,TRBV7-9,CASSRTATNGYTF,TGTGCCAGCAGCCGGACAGCCACCAATGGCTACACCTTC
.,once,TRBJ1-1,TRBV6-1,CASSEGRGGRRNTEAFF,TGTGCCAGCAGTGAAGGGAGAGGGGGTCGGAGGAACACTGAAGCTTTCTTT
TRBD1,.,TRBJ2-7,TRBV18,CASSSQTGTGPTYEQYF,TGTGCCAGCTCCTCACAGACCGGGACAGGCCCCACCTACGAGCAGTACTTC
.,.,TRBJ1-5,TRBV28,CASSFFQGSQPQHF,TGTGCCAGCAGTTTTTTCCAAGGAAGTCAGCCCCAGCATTTT
.,.,TRBJ1-5,TRBV5-1,CASSLGAGTHSNQPQHF,TGCGCCAGCAGCTTGGGGGCCGGGACCCATAGCAATCAGCCCCAGCATTTT
.,few,TRBJ2-7,TRBV18,CASSKEDFYEQYF,TGTGCCAGCTCAAAAGAGGACTTCTACGAGCAGTACTTC
.,few,TRBJ2-1,TRBV18,CASSPVPGVEFF,TGTGCCAGCTCACCAGTCCCGGGAGTTGAGTTCTTC
.,.,TRBJ2-3,TRBV5-1,CASSLAQDTQYF,TGCGCCAGCAGCTTGGCGCAGGATACGCAGTATTTT
.,.,TRBJ1-1,TRBV5-1,CASTQGQLSMNTEAFF,TGCGCCAGCACCCAAGGACAGCTATCCATGAACACTGAAGCTTTCTTT
TRBD1,.,TRBJ2-7,TRBV18,CASSQGQGNEQYF,TGTGCCAGCTCACAAGGACAGGGAAACGAGCAGTACTTC
TRBD1,.,TRBJ2-1,TRBV5-1,CASSPTLRGPESEQFF,TGCGCCAGCAGCCCGACGTTGAGGGGGCCGGAATCTGAGCAGTTCTTC
TRBD2,.,TRBJ2-7,TRBV18,CASSLPTSGTHRGEQYF,TGTGCCAGCTCACTACCGACTAGCGGGACACATCGGGGCGAGCAGTACTTC
.,.,TRBJ2-1,TRBV27,CASSLNPGLGAYNEQFF,TGTGCCAGCAGTCTAAACCCGGGACTGGGGGCCTACAATGAGCAGTTCTTC
.,.,TRBJ1-1,TRBV14,CASSQDMAPNTEAFF,TGTGCCAGCAGCCAAGATATGGCCCCGAACACTGAAGCTTTCTTT
TRBD2,.,TRBJ2-3,TRBV19,CASSPSGSGRADTQYF,TGTGCCAGTAGCCCGAGTGGTAGCGGGAGAGCAGATACGCAGTATTTT
.,.,TRBJ2-1,TRBV5-1,CASSLVRGTSNEQFF,TGCGCCAGCAGCTTGGTCCGGGGTACGTCTAATGAGCAGTTCTTC
.,.,TRBJ2-7,TRBV6-5,CASRMDPLLEQYF,TGTGCCAGCAGGATGGACCCCCTCTTAGAGCAGTACTTC
.,.,TRBJ2-5,TRBV28,CASSGGATQETQYF,TGTGCCAGCAGTGGGGGGGCAACCCAAGAGACCCAGTACTTC
TRBD2,.,TRBJ2-5,TRBV11-2,CASSVTSGGPETQYF,TGTGCCAGCAGTGTGACTAGCGGGGGGCCGGAGACCCAGTACTTC
.,few,TRBJ2-5,TRBV7-9,CASSLKGQETQYF,TGTGCCAGCAGCTTGAAGGGCCAAGAGACCCAGTACTTC
TRBD2,.,TRBJ2-1,TRBV7-3,CASSLMGTSGRGSYNEQFF,TGTGCCAGCAGCTTAATGGGGACTAGCGGGAGAGGTTCCTACAATGAGCAGTTCTTC
TRBD1,.,TRBJ2-2,TRBV4-2,CASSQGQGDTGELFF,TGTGCCAGCAGCCAAGGACAGGGGGACACCGGGGAGCTGTTTTTT
TRBD2,once,TRBJ2-1,TRBV28,CASSPEGRGEPARFF,TGTGCCAGCAGCCCGGAGGGCCGGGGGGAGCCGGCGCGGTTCTTC
TRBD1,.,TRBJ2-1,TRBV5-4,CASSPAGTGIYNEQFF,TGTGCCAGCAGCCCCGCCGGGACAGGAATCTACAATGAGCAGTTCTTC
.,.,TRBJ1-2,TRBV29-1,CSVEDSQGHYGYTF,TGCAGCGTTGAAGACTCCCAGGGTCACTATGGCTACACCTTC